This T cell receptor (beta chain) derives from a study of blood T cell repertoires in COVID-19. Turning to the study itself: COVID-19 samples, acute and convalescent, were from the United States, Italy and Spain. Sample material is recorded as cDNA or gDNA derived from T cells, B-cell-depleted T cells, or PBMCs.

The ends were cut back, 3 bases at V and 14 bases at J, with 17 bases in the middle. CDR3 length: 13 amino acids. Germline V lookup: CDR1 SGHVS, CDR2 FQNEAQ. In the original workflow: Nucleated cell counts were estimated from reference gene primer amplification. Libraries were prepared by immunoSEQ multiplex PCR; TCRdb keeps only in-frame clonotypes and omits some of them. V, J and clone size reflect that table, while D and trimming were determined from the DNA. The data contain fewer than 250,000 clones, roughly 85% of them seen just once; the ten biggest clones take up 2% to 3%. The source is a woman between 70 and 85 years old with active or convalescent COVID-19. Sequencing input: peripheral blood. This rearrangement joins TRBV7-8 to TRBJ2-4; D perhaps matches TRBD2 (6 bases). The CDR3 nucleotides read TGTGCCAGCAGCTTCGCGGCCGGAGGGCGGGAGTACTTC. Its protein product is CASSFAAGGREYF.